These 23 T cell receptor beta chains share one sample of origin, sequenced in a study of vaccination and CD4 T cells after COVID-19. No cognate antigen is known for these TCRs. Treatment meaning: roughly 10-day PBMC culture with coronavirus spike peptide pools or control peptides (ViraFEST assay). Cultured CD4+ T cell DNA was sequenced using the Oncomine TCR Beta short-read assay. MiXCR was run by TCRdb on the PCR reads, yielding one entry per CDR3 protein. The repertoire holds roughly 10,000 distinct CDR3 sequences, with 50% to 80% as singletons. The source material was CD4+ T cells from blood, cultured in vitro. The receptors shown here come from a human donor who had recovered from COVID-19.

The V gene is TRBV4-1, the J gene TRBJ2-5; D is uncertain. The CDR3 runs to 15 residues. Germline-derived CDR1 and CDR2 are MGHRA and YSYEKL. Deletions cut 1 base from V and 2 bases from J, with 11 bases between. CDR3 in DNA: TGCGCCAGCAGCCAAGTTGGCGTCAGGCAAGAGACCCAGTACTTC. It is translated as CASSQVGVRQETQYF.

The genes are TRBV5-6 and TRBJ2-1, with unresolved D. Trimming removed 4 bases from V and 2 bases from J, with 7 bases in between. Germline V gives CDR1 SGHDT, CDR2 YYEEEE. The CDR3 runs to 13 residues. CDR3 in amino acids: CASSQWAYNEQFF. The DNA for the CDR3 is TGTGCCAGCAGCCAGTGGGCCTACAATGAGCAGTTCTTC.

This clonotype was observed a few times. The chain employs TRBV12-3 or TRBV12-4 and TRBJ1-6; TRBD1 might be the D (5 bases). V was shortened by 6 bases and J by 14 bases, with 14 bases between the two germline ends. CDR3 length equals 12 residues. The CDR3 spells CASSPGGGALHF. CDR3 nucleotide sequence: TGTGCCAGCAGCCCGGGTGGAGGGGCCCTCCACTTT.

The chain employs TRBV20-1 and TRBJ2-1; D remains unclear. The germline CDR1 and CDR2 sequences are DFQATT and SNEGSKA (reference sequence). This CDR3 comprises 17 residues. Trimming removed 2 bases from V and 6 bases from J, with 23 bases in between. CDR3 sequence: CSARPGLGLRAPNEQFF. The CDR3 DNA sequence: TGCAGTGCTAGACCTGGCCTGGGCCTTAGGGCCCCCAATGAGCAGTTCTTC.

The chain uses TRBV18 and TRBJ1-5; D remains ambiguous. Trimming stripped 1 base from V and 1 base from J, with 5 bases between. The germline V gene has CDR1 KGHSH and CDR2 LQKENI. This CDR3 contains 14 residues. CDR3 sequence: CASSPQNSNQPQHF. Here the CDR3 DNA reads TGTGCCAGCTCACCACAAAACAGCAATCAGCCCCAGCATTTT. Full variable domain (remainder filled in from reference TRBV18 and TRBJ1-5): NAGVMQNPRHLVRRRGQEARLRCSPMKGHSHVYWYRQLPEEGLKFMVYLQKENIIDESGMPKERFSAEFPKEGPSILRIQQVVRGDSAAYFCASSPQNSNQPQHFGDGTRLSIL.

J is TRBJ2-1 and V is TRBV7-2; TRBD1 is a possible D gene (6 bases). Germline V gene data show CDR1 as SGHTA and CDR2 as FQGNSA. The length of the CDR3 is 17 residues. Trimming removed 0 bases at V and 1 base at J, with 13 bases between. CDR3 DNA sequence: TGTGCCAGCAGCTTAGCGGGGGCAGGGAGTTCCTACAATGAGCAGTTCTTC. It codes for CASSLAGAGSSYNEQFF.

V is TRBV24-1 and J is TRBJ2-2; D tentatively reads TRBD1 or TRBD2 (6 bases each). The CDR3 runs to 15 residues. V was clipped by 6 bases and J by 5 bases, with 15 bases between them. Germline V gene data show CDR1 as KGHDR and CDR2 as SFDVKD. CDR3 DNA sequence: TGTGCCACCAGTCGGACGGGGGCAGGTACCGGGGAGCTGTTTTTT. It translates to CATSRTGAGTGELFF.

In regard to this clonotype: The CDR3 does not end in the conserved phenylalanine or tryptophan, so this is likely a read error. The genes are TRBV27 and TRBJ1-1; 8 nucleotides match TRBD1. The CDR3 is 16 amino acids. V was pared by 7 bases and J by 11 bases, with 21 bases of the junction left unmatched. Per the germline V gene, CDR1 is MNHEY and CDR2 is SMNVEV (reference sequence). Written as DNA, the CDR3 is TGTGCCAGCACCCCCGGAGGGGCAGGGGGCCTTTCGGTGGCTTTCTAT. Translated, it gives CASTPGGAGGLSVAFY.

V gene TRBV6-2 or TRBV6-3 combines with J gene TRBJ1-2; D call uncertain. Deletions cut 4 bases from V and 4 bases from J, with 13 bases between. Germline CDR1 reads MNHEY; CDR2 reads SVGEGT. The CDR3 runs 14 residues. CDR3 sequence reads: CASSFPGLSYGYTF. Written as DNA, the CDR3 is TGTGCCAGCAGTTTCCCAGGACTGAGCTATGGCTACACCTTC.

This clonotype was counted a few times. Written as DNA, the CDR3 is TGTGCCAGTACTGAAGGTGGCTATGGCTACACCTTC. Translated, it gives CASTEGGYGYTF. This chain uses TRBV19 with TRBJ1-2; D not resolved. This CDR3 region has 12 residues. Germline V gives CDR1 LNHDA, CDR2 SQIVND (reference sequence). The germline V and J ends were trimmed by 7 bases and 4 bases, with 10 bases remaining between them.

V usage is TRBV4-1 and J usage is TRBJ2-3, with 9 bases matching TRBD2. J was trimmed by 0 bases and V by 3 bases; bases with no gene match: 7. Per the germline V gene, CDR1 is MGHRA and CDR2 is YSYEKL. CDR3 size: 17 residues. The CDR3: CASSHGTSYYSTDTQYF. For the CDR3, the DNA is TGCGCCAGCAGCCACGGGACTAGCTATTATAGCACAGATACGCAGTATTTT.

J is TRBJ2-1 and V is TRBV6-1; D possibly corresponds to TRBD1 (5 bases). Looked up from germline, CDR1 is MNHNS and CDR2 is SASEGT. Trimming pared 5 bases from V and 15 bases from J, leaving 23 bases between. The CDR3 has 14 amino acids. The CDR3 sequence is CASSRQKLAVVTFF. Written as DNA, the CDR3 is TGTGCCAGCAGTCGACAGAAGCTTGCAGTCGTAACGTTCTTC.

This chain joins TRBV12-3 or TRBV12-4 and TRBJ2-5; D not resolved. V lost 6 bases, J lost 5 bases, and 10 bases lay in between. There are 12 residues in the CDR3. CDR3 in DNA: TGTGCCAGCAGCCGACCATGGGAGACCCAGTACTTC. This sequence encodes CASSRPWETQYF.

The chain is built from TRBV20-1 and TRBJ2-7; 11 bases are a match to TRBD1. This CDR3 spans 14 amino acids. Germline CDR1 reads DFQATT; CDR2 reads SNEGSKA (reference sequence). V gave up 4 bases and J gave up 6 bases; unmatched junction bases: 8. The CDR3 protein is CSAKPGQGGSEQYF. CDR3 in DNA: TGCAGTGCTAAACCGGGACAGGGGGGCAGCGAGCAGTACTTC.

In its sample, this clonotype was seen a few times. The chain combines TRBV11-3 with TRBJ1-5, with D uncertain. The germline CDR1 and CDR2 sequences are SGHNT and YENEEA. The V end was cut by 2 bases, the J end by 0 bases, with 8 bases between. This CDR3 has 15 amino acids. The CDR3 protein is CASSLTRSSNQPQHF. In DNA form, the CDR3 reads TGTGCCAGCAGCTTAACGCGGAGTAGCAATCAGCCCCAGCATTTT.

The chain employs TRBV2 and TRBJ1-5; 9 bases are a match to TRBD1. Germline CDR1 SNHLY, CDR2 FYNNEI. The V gene end was trimmed by 4 bases and the J gene end by 6 bases; junction bases not matched to a gene: 4. This CDR3 comprises 14 residues. The CDR3 nucleotides read TGTGCCAGCAGTGTTCGACAGGGGGGTCAGCCCCAGCATTTT. It specifies CASSVRQGGQPQHF.

The gene calls are TRBV7-2 and TRBJ1-2, with 7 bases identical to TRBD1. The J segment lost 8 bases and the V segment lost 5 bases, leaving 8 bases of the junction unmatched. The CDR3 spans 13 residues. The germline CDR1 and CDR2 sequences are SGHTA and FQGNSA. As DNA, the CDR3 is TGTGCCAGCAGCGAACAGGGGATGCGGGGCTACACCTTC. It translates to CASSEQGMRGYTF.

This clonotype was seen a few times. This chain joins TRBV7-2 and TRBJ2-3; D perhaps matches TRBD2 (6 bases). Germline assignment: CDR1 SGHTA and CDR2 FQGNSA. Trimming removed 3 bases at V and 1 base at J, with 8 bases between. The CDR3 sequence is 14 residues long. The CDR3 spells CASSLERGTDTQYF. CDR3 nucleotides: TGTGCCAGCAGCTTGGAGCGGGGCACAGATACGCAGTATTTT.

The chain combines TRBV5-6 with TRBJ1-2; D not resolved. CDR1 and CDR2 (germline): SGHDT, YYEEEE. The CDR3 runs to 13 residues. The germline V and J ends were trimmed by 4 bases and 2 bases, with 9 bases remaining between them. The CDR3, as DNA: TGTGCCAGCAGCCCGGACGGAAACTATGGCTACACCTTC. It yields the protein CASSPDGNYGYTF.

V gene TRBV24-1 combines with J gene TRBJ1-1; D remains unclear. The CDR3 covers 12 residues. Germline V lookup: CDR1 KGHDR, CDR2 SFDVKD. The germline V and J ends were trimmed by 8 bases and 4 bases, with 10 bases remaining between them. Here the CDR3 reads CATKGMGTEAFF. The CDR3 DNA reads as TGTGCCACCAAGGGAATGGGCACTGAAGCTTTCTTT.

Written as DNA, the CDR3 is TGTGCCAGTAGATCCGGACAGGAGATAAAGCATGGCTACACCTTC. Amino acids: CASRSGQEIKHGYTF. This sequence joins TRBV19 and TRBJ1-2, with 7 bases that match TRBD1. The CDR3 runs 15 residues. Germline assignment: CDR1 LNHDA and CDR2 SQIVND (reference sequence). The J segment lost 6 bases and the V segment lost 6 bases, leaving 13 bases of the junction unmatched.

The V call is TRBV5-4, the J call TRBJ2-1, with 15 bases that match TRBD2. CDR3 size: 20 residues. After removal of 0 bases from V and 6 bases from J, the junction contained 13 bases not matched to a gene. Germline V gives CDR1 SGHNT, CDR2 YYREEE (reference sequence). CDR3 sequence: CASSLERTSGGAGLGNEQFF. The DNA of the CDR3 is TGTGCCAGCAGCTTGGAAAGGACTAGCGGGGGGGCCGGTTTAGGCAATGAGCAGTTCTTC.

J is TRBJ1-1 and V is TRBV28; D unresolved. V was cut by 7 bases and J by 1 base, with 10 bases left in between. CDR1 is MDHEN, CDR2 SYDVKM, per germline. The CDR3 spans 13 residues. The CDR3 DNA reads as TGTGCCAGCATCCGACGTCCGAACACTGAAGCTTTCTTT. This encodes CASIRRPNTEAFF.